Below, 23 T cell receptor beta chains from the same sample are listed, as sequenced in a study of T cell responses to AZD1222 COVID-19 vaccine. Here immunoSEQ multiplex PCR was the method, and the copy in TCRdb shows in-frame clones only, minus some. The sample carries some 170,000 clones, roughly nine tenths recorded once. Sample: peripheral blood, taken 28 days after the second AZD1222 dose. The receptors stem from an adult who received the AZD1222 COVID-19 vaccine.

V gene TRBV5-1 combines with J gene TRBJ2-1; TRBD2 aligns across 7 bases. Trimming took 2 bases from V and 5 from J; bases not matched to a gene: 4. Germline V lookup: CDR1 SGHRS, CDR2 YFSETQ. There are 14 residues in the CDR3. This chain's CDR3 is CASSLMLADNEQFF. The CDR3, as DNA: TGCGCCAGCAGCTTAATGCTAGCGGACAATGAGCAGTTCTTC.

The chain has TRBV5-4 and TRBJ1-2; D call uncertain. The CDR3 extends over 13 amino acids. The ends were cut back, 4 bases at V and 0 bases at J, with 7 bases in the middle. The germline V gene has CDR1 SGHNT and CDR2 YYREEE (reference sequence). CDR3 in DNA: TGTGCCAGCAGCGGTGTCTCTAACTATGGCTACACCTTC. This translates into CASSGVSNYGYTF.

V and J are TRBV3-1 (or the pseudogene TRBV3-2) and TRBJ1-5, with unresolved D. Trimming took 1 base from V and 7 from J, leaving 8 bases between them. Germline V gives CDR1 LGHDT, CDR2 YNNKEL (reference sequence). The CDR3 length is 13 residues. The DNA of the CDR3 is TGTGCCAGCAGCCAAGGAAGACAACAGCCCCAGCATTTT. Translating it yields CASSQGRQQPQHF.

The chain combines TRBV30 with TRBJ1-2, with unresolved D. Germline CDR1 GTSNPN, CDR2 SVGIG (reference sequence). The V and J ends lost 3 bases and 5 bases respectively, with 16 bases between them. This CDR3 contains 14 residues. Written as DNA, the CDR3 is TGTGCCTGGAGCCGGGGTTCCTTAGCTTATGGCTACACCTTC. Its protein is CAWSRGSLAYGYTF.

The V gene is TRBV11-3, the J gene TRBJ2-7; D gene uncertain. Germline assignment: CDR1 SGHNT and CDR2 YENEEA. Trimming removed 6 bases at V and 0 bases at J, with 12 bases between. The CDR3 has 14 residues. The CDR3: CASSLTRSSYEQYF. CDR3 DNA sequence: TGTGCCAGCAGTTTGACCCGTAGCTCCTACGAGCAGTACTTC. Full variable domain (missing parts from reference TRBV11-3 and TRBJ2-7): EAGVVQSPRYKIIEKKQPVAFWCNPISGHNTLYWYLQNLGQGPELLIRYENEEAVDDSQLPKDRFSAERLKGVDSTLKIQPAELGDSAVYLCASSLTRSSYEQYFGPGTRLTVT.

This sequence joins TRBV6-5 and TRBJ1-4; maybe TRBD1 (5 bases). Between the trimmed V and J ends, which lost 3 bases and 8 bases, there was a span of 13 bases. Germline assignment: CDR1 MNHEY and CDR2 SVGAGI. This CDR3 spans 14 amino acids. CDR3 sequence reads: CASSYLGTGEKLFF. The CDR3 DNA reads TGTGCCAGCAGTTATCTGGGGACGGGGGAAAAACTGTTTTTT.

The V and J genes are TRBV5-1 and TRBJ1-6, with no clear D. The CDR3 sequence is 14 residues long. Trimming left V 2 bases short and J 8 bases short, with 11 bases between. Germline V lookup: CDR1 SGHRS, CDR2 YFSETQ. The CDR3 DNA follows: TGCGCCAGCAGCTTAGGAAACCAGTATTCACCCCTCCACTTT. Translation gives CASSLGNQYSPLHF. Full variable domain (outside the CDR3, taken from reference TRBV5-1 and TRBJ1-6): KAGVTQTPRYLIKTRGQQVTLSCSPISGHRSVSWYQQTPGQGLQFLFEYFSETQRNKGNFPGRFSGRQFSNSRSEMNVSTLELGDSALYLCASSLGNQYSPLHFGNGTRLTVT.

This chain links TRBV6-6 with TRBJ2-7, with no clear D. The CDR3 loop spans 15 amino acids. Trimming stripped 5 bases from V and 1 base from J, with 15 bases between. Germline assignment: CDR1 MNHNY and CDR2 SVGAGI (reference sequence). CDR3 DNA sequence: TGTGCCAGCAGTCAAAACCTAGAGCATTCCTACGAGCAGTACTTC. It translates to CASSQNLEHSYEQYF.

The J gene is TRBJ2-1, the V gene TRBV6-4; 7 bases agree with TRBD2. Trimming at V came to 2 bases and at J to 2 bases, leaving 12 bases not matched to a gene. CDR3 length equals 18 residues. The V gene's germline CDR1 is MRHNA and CDR2 SNTAGT. The CDR3 spells CASSDGRASGTPYNEQFF. The CDR3 DNA reads TGTGCCAGCAGTGACGGTAGGGCTAGCGGAACCCCCTACAATGAGCAGTTCTTC.

CDR3 protein: CASSFYRTGVDEQYF. The CDR3 nucleotides are TGTGCCAGCAGTTTCTACCGAACAGGGGTGGACGAGCAGTACTTC. The chain couples TRBV27 to TRBJ2-7; 7 bases are a match to TRBD1. The CDR3 is 15 residues long. Germline CDR1 MNHEY, CDR2 SMNVEV (reference sequence). V gave up 3 bases and J gave up 5 bases; unmatched junction bases: 10.

The chain combines TRBV12-3 or TRBV12-4 with TRBJ1-2; no firm D call. Trimming removed 4 bases at V and 8 bases at J, with 11 bases between. The CDR3 is 12 amino acids. The CDR3 here is CASSSRAMGYTF. CDR3 sequence (DNA): TGTGCCAGCAGTTCCCGGGCTATGGGCTACACCTTC.

The rearrangement links TRBV6-1 to TRBJ1-2; D perhaps matches TRBD1 (5 bases). With 6 bases removed from V and 7 bases from J, the gap between germline ends came to 18 bases. The CDR3 runs to 14 residues. Germline CDR1 MNHNS, CDR2 SASEGT. Here the CDR3 reads CASRPTGIAIGYTF. The DNA for the CDR3 is TGTGCCAGCAGACCAACAGGTATAGCTATTGGCTACACCTTC.

This chain links TRBV7-8 with TRBJ1-4; perhaps TRBD1 as D (6 bases). This CDR3 has 14 amino acids. V was clipped by 5 bases and J by 3 bases, with 10 bases between them. Germline-derived CDR1 and CDR2 are SGHVS and FQNEAQ. CDR3 sequence: CASSQQGANEKLFF. The CDR3 nucleotides are TGTGCCAGCAGCCAACAGGGAGCTAATGAAAAACTGTTTTTT.

The chain is built from TRBV20-1 and TRBJ1-1; D not certain. V dropped 2 bases and J dropped 3 bases, with 4 bases sitting between them. This CDR3 is 11 amino acids long. The germline CDR1 and CDR2 sequences are DFQATT and SNEGSKA (reference sequence). CDR3 bases: TGCAGTGCTAGAAGGGACACTGAAGCTTTCTTT. Translation gives CSARRDTEAFF.

The chain has TRBV4-1 and TRBJ2-7; 7 bases align to TRBD2. Germline-derived CDR1 and CDR2 are MGHRA and YSYEKL. This CDR3 comprises 11 residues. The V gene end was trimmed by 4 bases and the J gene end by 6 bases; junction bases not matched to a gene: 0. The CDR3 sequence is CASSRGSEQYF. The DNA of the CDR3 is TGCGCCAGCAGCCGCGGGAGCGAGCAGTACTTC.

The chain links TRBV3-1 (or the pseudogene TRBV3-2) to TRBJ2-5, with D possibly being TRBD2 (6 bases). V lost 3 bases and J lost 2, with 13 bases in between. This CDR3 has 15 amino acids. Germline CDR1 LGHDT, CDR2 YNNKEL (reference sequence). CDR3 region: CASSQGLGWQETQYF. CDR3 sequence (DNA): TGTGCCAGCAGCCAGGGACTGGGATGGCAAGAGACCCAGTACTTC.

The chain links TRBV24-1 to TRBJ1-2, with TRBD1 as a possible D gene (5 bases). The CDR3 has 11 amino acids. Germline V gives CDR1 KGHDR, CDR2 SFDVKD. Trimming cost V 5 bases and J 6 bases, with 6 bases left between them. The CDR3 nucleotides are TGTGCCACCAGTGGGGGGGATGGCTACACCTTC. Translating gives CATSGGDGYTF.

V usage is TRBV30 and J usage is TRBJ1-3, with D uncertain. Germline V lookup: CDR1 GTSNPN, CDR2 SVGIG (reference sequence). The CDR3 runs to 15 residues. Deletions cut 2 bases from V and 0 bases from J, with 11 bases between. DNA for the CDR3: TGTGCCTGGAGTTTCTCCCGTGTCTCTGGAAACACCATATATTTT. Its protein is CAWSFSRVSGNTIYF.

About this clone itself: Other DNA sequences in the same sample also yield this CDR3. The V gene is TRBV5-6, the J gene TRBJ1-6, with 7 bases lining up with TRBD1. The germline gives CDR1 SGHDT, CDR2 YYEEEE. The CDR3 loop spans 15 amino acids. Germline trimming cut 2 bases from V and 4 bases from J; bases unmatched to any gene: 3. The CDR3 DNA follows: TGTGCCAGCAGCTTCCGGGACAGTTATAATTCACCCCTCCACTTT. Translated, it gives CASSFRDSYNSPLHF.

The sample holds one count of this clone. This sequence joins TRBV9 and TRBJ2-2; D ambiguous. Trimming pared 4 bases from V and 6 bases from J, leaving 13 bases between. This CDR3 region has 14 residues. Germline assignment: CDR1 SGDLS and CDR2 YYNGEE. The chain's CDR3 is CASSPWGRSGELFF. The CDR3 DNA sequence: TGTGCCAGCAGCCCATGGGGTAGATCCGGGGAGCTGTTTTTT.

This chain connects TRBV7-9 to TRBJ2-7; perhaps TRBD2 as D (6 bases). The CDR3 runs 16 residues. CDR1 and CDR2 (germline): SEHNR, FQNEAQ (reference sequence). Trimming left V 2 bases short and J 5 bases short, with 19 bases between. The CDR3 nucleotides read TGTGCCAGCAGCTTATACCTTGGCGGAGGGCCTAACGAGCAGTACTTC. The encoded protein is CASSLYLGGGPNEQYF.

The J gene is TRBJ2-1, the V gene TRBV7-2, with TRBD2 matching 8 bases. CDR3 size: 16 residues. The germline CDR1 and CDR2 sequences are SGHTA and FQGNSA. The trim removed 4 bases at V and 8 bases at J, leaving 13 bases unmatched. The DNA of the CDR3 is TGTGCCAGCAGCTCCCGGACTAGCACCAAGGTTGATGAGCAGTTCTTC. Its protein product is CASSSRTSTKVDEQFF.

The J gene is TRBJ2-2, the V gene TRBV19; 7 bases line up with TRBD2. The V gene end was trimmed by 3 bases and the J gene end by 6 bases; junction bases not matched to a gene: 7. This CDR3 is 15 amino acids long. CDR1 and CDR2 from the germline V gene are LNHDA and SQIVND (reference sequence). The DNA of the CDR3 is TGTGCCAGTAGTATGTGGGAGGGCTCGGCCGGGGAGCTGTTTTTT. Encoded protein: CASSMWEGSAGELFF.